Given below is one TCR beta chain in context. The CDR3 runs 15 residues. Germline values: CDR1 LNHNV, CDR2 YYDKDF (reference sequence). This sample was included in a study of T cells expressing NK-cell markers. In the study overall: Repertoire data for TCR beta were derived from sorted T cells (CD3+CD56+NKG2C+, CD3+CD56+NKG2C- and CD3+CD56-NKG2C+).

TCRdb reprocessed the 5' RACE reads, with one entry per CDR3 protein and no DNA. The listing contains roughly 280,000 distinct CDR3 sequences. The sequenced sample consisted of blood T cells: a sorted CD56 or NKG2C T cell subset, CD4+ or CD8+ T cells, or bulk PBMC T cells (not recorded which). The source of this sequence is a man between 18 and 29 years old in good health. The chain uses TRBV15 and TRBJ2-1. This CDR3 reads CATRSELELYNEQFF. The variable domain in full, completed from reference TRBV15 and TRBJ2-1, reads DAMVIQNPRYQVTQFGKPVTLSCSQTLNHNVMYWYQQKSSQAPKLLFHYYDKDFNNEADTPDNFQSRRPNTSFCFLDIRSPGLGDTAMYLCATRSELELYNEQFFGPGTRLTVL.